These T cell receptor beta chains were read from a single sample in a study of shared clonotypes between healthy human individuals. The repertoire was sequenced with immunoSEQ multiplex PCR; TCRdb's copy has only in-frame clones and lacks some. Of a few million clones listed, about 93% were seen once; the top ten hold around 1.7%. Sequencing was performed on naive CD8+ T cells from PBMCs. Every receptor here comes from a young man in good health. Some clones in this sample may be carry-over from other donors' samples. The conserved cysteine and the conserved F or W are not part of the CDR3 here.

j_call: TRBJ1-2
v_call: TRBV7-3
cdr3_aa: ASSQPDPRGRGPVEYGYT

j_call: TRBJ2-2
v_call: TRBV11-2
cdr3_aa: ASRPMQGGELF

j_call: TRBJ2-3
v_call: TRBV10-1
cdr3_aa: ASSQYRGRGTDTQY

j_call: TRBJ1-2
v_call: TRBV7-8
cdr3_aa: ASSLPENYGYT

j_call: TRBJ2-7
v_call: TRBV5-1
cdr3_aa: ASSSGTGEGSYEQY

j_call: TRBJ2-1
v_call: TRBV29-1
cdr3_aa: SVLAGPAEF

j_call: TRBJ2-1
v_call: TRBV28
cdr3_aa: ASSFSALWTSLYNEQF

j_call: TRBJ2-4
v_call: TRBV2
cdr3_aa: ASSPTGGARNIQY

j_call: TRBJ1-2
v_call: TRBV6-1
cdr3_aa: ASSEAPPSANYGYT

j_call: TRBJ2-5
v_call: TRBV28
cdr3_aa: ASSLWTGTETQY

j_call: TRBJ1-1
v_call: TRBV30
cdr3_aa: AWSIAGTEAF

j_call: TRBJ2-5
v_call: TRBV10-3
cdr3_aa: AIRSGTGGSGQETQY

j_call: TRBJ2-7
v_call: TRBV30
cdr3_aa: AWRTTTGTSGVYEQY

j_call: TRBJ1-1
v_call: TRBV2
cdr3_aa: ASSSVENTEAF

j_call: TRBJ2-2
v_call: TRBV9
cdr3_aa: ASSVRQDSRSSGELF

j_call: TRBJ2-5
v_call: TRBV28
cdr3_aa: ASSWHRGQETQY

j_call: TRBJ1-1
v_call: TRBV7-9
cdr3_aa: ASSPLRGTPLEAF

j_call: TRBJ1-6
v_call: TRBV4-3
cdr3_aa: ASSQVLELRSSYNSPLH

j_call: TRBJ1-3
v_call: TRBV18
cdr3_aa: ASSPGTAQPGNTIY

j_call: TRBJ1-1
v_call: TRBV5-1
cdr3_aa: ASSLDTREAF

j_call: TRBJ1-1
v_call: TRBV30
cdr3_aa: AWSAYSGGNTEAF

j_call: TRBJ2-1
v_call: TRBV5-4
cdr3_aa: ASSPDGVGYDEQF

j_call: TRBJ1-2
v_call: TRBV6-1
cdr3_aa: ASTPWGGDGYT

j_call: TRBJ1-1
v_call: TRBV15
cdr3_aa: ATSPGMNTEAF

j_call: TRBJ2-7
v_call: TRBV28
cdr3_aa: ASSLRGPSYEQY